One sample yielded the 12 T cell receptor beta chains listed below, sequenced in a study of cytomegalovirus exposure and HLA in healthy donors. With 60 Vbeta and 13 Jbeta primers, the PCR was carried out. TCRdb keeps only in-frame clones here, not all; method: immunoSEQ multiplex PCR. The specimen's table records 75,000 to 85,000 clones. Sequencing input: PBMCs. Source of these receptors: a man aged 18 to 35 in good health and CMV-seropositive.

The gene calls are TRBV13 and TRBJ2-5, with 11 bases lining up with TRBD2. The closer fit of TRBJ2-7 to the DNA end suggests the J call may be wrong. CDR1 is PRHDT, CDR2 FYEKMQ, per germline (reference sequence). CDR3 size: 17 residues. This CDR3 is CASSSSLTSGAFYEQYF. CDR3 in DNA: TGTGCCAGCAGCTCCTCATTGACTAGCGGGGCGTTCTACGAGCAGTACTTC.

The V call is TRBV4-1, the J call TRBJ1-1; D gene ambiguous. The CDR3 is 15 residues long. Germline lookup yields CDR1 MGHRA and CDR2 YSYEKL. The V and J ends lost 0 bases and 0 bases respectively, with 8 bases between them. The CDR3 sequence is CASSQDREMNTEAFF. CDR3 DNA: TGCGCCAGCAGCCAAGATAGGGAGATGAACACTGAAGCTTTCTTT.

V is TRBV4-1 and J is TRBJ1-1; a possible D gene is TRBD1 (5 bases). CDR1 and CDR2 (germline): MGHRA, YSYEKL. The V gene lost 1 base and the J gene lost 4 bases, with 7 bases spanning the gap. This CDR3 comprises 13 residues. The CDR3 DNA reads TGCGCCAGCAGCCAAGTTGACAGCACTGAAGCTTTCTTT. This sequence encodes CASSQVDSTEAFF.

The V call is TRBV11-2, the J call TRBJ2-2; no firm D call. V was trimmed by 4 bases and J by 6 bases, leaving 15 bases between them. The germline V gene has CDR1 SGHAT and CDR2 FQNNGV. This CDR3 spans 15 amino acids. Here the CDR3 DNA reads TGTGCCAGCAGCTATTCGACAAGGTGGGCCGGGGAGCTGTTTTTT. As protein: CASSYSTRWAGELFF.

The chain employs TRBV30 and TRBJ2-7; TRBD2 aligns across 10 bases. There are 13 residues in the CDR3. Germline lookup yields CDR1 GTSNPN and CDR2 SVGIG (reference sequence). Germline trimming cut 2 bases from V and 6 bases from J; bases unmatched to any gene: 4. This CDR3 reads CAWSKRGGGEQYF. As DNA, the CDR3 is TGTGCCTGGAGTAAGCGGGGGGGCGGCGAGCAGTACTTC.

This chain joins TRBV28 and TRBJ1-1; D unresolved. This CDR3 comprises 11 residues. V was shortened by 5 bases and J by 7 bases, with 8 bases between the two germline ends. CDR1 MDHEN and CDR2 SYDVKM come from the germline V gene. In nucleotides, the CDR3 is TGTGCCAGCAGTCTCTTTGTTGAAGCTTTCTTT. It yields the protein CASSLFVEAFF.

The V gene is TRBV5-4, the J gene TRBJ2-7, with D perhaps matching TRBD2 (5 bases). V gave up 6 bases and J gave up 0 bases, with 10 bases separating them. CDR3 length: 13 residues. Looked up from germline, CDR1 is SGHNT and CDR2 is YYREEE (reference sequence). CDR3 nucleotide sequence: TGTGCCAGCAAGGGAGAGGACTCCTACGAGCAGTACTTC. It yields the protein CASKGEDSYEQYF.

This sequence joins TRBV5-1 and TRBJ2-2; possible D gene TRBD2, 7 bases. CDR1 and CDR2 (germline): SGHRS, YFSETQ. The CDR3 sequence is 18 residues long. V dropped 1 base and J dropped 0 bases, with 16 bases sitting between them. CDR3: CASSLSTGGPTNTGELFF. As DNA, the CDR3 is TGCGCCAGCAGCTTGAGTACGGGGGGCCCAACGAACACCGGGGAGCTGTTTTTT.

The chain couples TRBV4-2 to TRBJ1-2; D might be TRBD1 (6 bases). V lost 3 bases, J lost 0 bases, and 14 bases lay in between. This CDR3 contains 16 residues. CDR1 is LGHNA and CDR2 is YNFKEQ in the germline V gene. The CDR3 reads CASSQPQGSANYGYTF. CDR3 nucleotide sequence: TGTGCCAGCAGCCAGCCACAGGGTTCAGCTAACTATGGCTACACCTTC.

The V gene is TRBV27, the J gene TRBJ2-3; weak D call: TRBD1 (5 bases). V was cut by 6 bases and J by 9 bases, with 19 bases left in between. The germline CDR1 and CDR2 sequences are MNHEY and SMNVEV (reference sequence). This CDR3 spans 14 amino acids. The CDR3 is CASRVGPGSYTQYF. The CDR3 nucleotides are TGTGCCAGCAGGGTAGGGCCAGGGTCATACACGCAGTATTTT.

J is TRBJ1-3 and V is TRBV2; the match to TRBD1 covers 10 bases. The length of the CDR3 is 14 residues. CDR1 is SNHLY and CDR2 is FYNNEI in the germline V gene. Germline trimming cut 11 bases from V and 4 bases from J; bases unmatched to any gene: 8. CDR3 nucleotide sequence: TGTGCCGGCGACAGGGGGCTTGCGGGAAACACCATATATTTT. Its protein is CAGDRGLAGNTIYF.

The chain recombines TRBV5-1 with TRBJ2-7; D is possibly TRBD1 (6 bases). The V gene lost 4 bases and the J gene lost 6 bases, with 26 bases spanning the gap. The CDR3 is 17 residues long. Germline CDR1 reads SGHRS; CDR2 reads YFSETQ. CDR3 DNA sequence: TGCGCCAGCAGCCAACGGACAGACTTCTTAAATGGCGGCGAGCAGTACTTC. It encodes CASSQRTDFLNGGEQYF.